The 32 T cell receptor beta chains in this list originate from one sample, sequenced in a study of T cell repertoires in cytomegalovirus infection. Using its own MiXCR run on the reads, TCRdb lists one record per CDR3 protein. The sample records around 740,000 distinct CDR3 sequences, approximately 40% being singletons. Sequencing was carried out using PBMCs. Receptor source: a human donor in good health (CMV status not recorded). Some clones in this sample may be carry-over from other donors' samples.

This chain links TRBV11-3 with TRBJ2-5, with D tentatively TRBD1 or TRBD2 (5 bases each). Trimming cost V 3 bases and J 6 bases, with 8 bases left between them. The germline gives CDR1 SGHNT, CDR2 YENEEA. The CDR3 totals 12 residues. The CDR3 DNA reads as TGTGCCAGCAGCTTTGAGGGGAAGACCCAGTACTTC. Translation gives CASSFEGKTQYF.

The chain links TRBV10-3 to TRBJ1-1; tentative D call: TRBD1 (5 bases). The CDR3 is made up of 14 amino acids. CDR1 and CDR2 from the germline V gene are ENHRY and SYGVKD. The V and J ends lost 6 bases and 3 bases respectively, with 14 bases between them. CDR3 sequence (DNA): TGTGCCATCAGCGCGACAGCCGGGGACACTGAAGCTTTCTTT. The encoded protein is CAISATAGDTEAFF.

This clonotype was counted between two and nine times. CDR3 residues: CASSLQPQHF. CDR3 DNA: TGTGCCAGCAGTTTACAGCCCCAGCATTTT. This sequence joins TRBV28 and TRBJ1-5; D remains unclear. CDR1 is MDHEN and CDR2 is SYDVKM in the germline V gene. The V end lost 2 bases, the J end lost 7 bases, and 0 bases lay between the germline ends. The CDR3 sequence is 10 residues long. Supplemented by reference TRBV28 and TRBJ1-5, the full variable domain reads DVKVTQSSRYLVKRTGEKVFLECVQDMDHENMFWYRQDPGLGLRLIYFSYDVKMKEKGDIPEGYSVSREKKERFSLILESASTNQTSMYLCASSLQPQHFGDGTRLSIL.

The CDR3 DNA sequence: TGCAGTGCTAGAGTTGTGGGATCTGAAGCTTTCTTT. Translation: CSARVVGSEAFF. The chain uses TRBV20-1 and TRBJ1-1; D gene ambiguous. The V end lost 1 base, the J end lost 6 bases, and 9 bases lay between the germline ends. The CDR3 covers 12 residues. Germline V CDR1 and CDR2: DFQATT, SNEGSKA (reference sequence).

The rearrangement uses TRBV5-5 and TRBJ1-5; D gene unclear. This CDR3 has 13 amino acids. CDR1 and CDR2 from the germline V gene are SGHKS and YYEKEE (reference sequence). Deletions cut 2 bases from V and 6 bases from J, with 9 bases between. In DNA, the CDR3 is TGTGCCAGCAGCTTATCAGATACTCAGCCCCAGCATTTT. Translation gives CASSLSDTQPQHF.

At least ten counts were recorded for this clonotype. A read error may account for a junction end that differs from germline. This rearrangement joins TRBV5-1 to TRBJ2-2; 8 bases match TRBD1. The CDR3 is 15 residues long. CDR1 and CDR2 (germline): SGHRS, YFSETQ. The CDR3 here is CASSFGQGNTGELFF. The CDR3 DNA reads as TGTGCCAGCAGCTTCGGACAGGGGAACACCGGGGAGCTGTTTTTT. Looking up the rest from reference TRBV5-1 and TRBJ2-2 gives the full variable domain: KAGVTQTPRYLIKTRGQQVTLSCSPISGHRSVSWYQQTPGQGLQFLFEYFSETQRNKGNFPGRFSGRQFSNSRSEMNVSTLELGDSALYLCASSFGQGNTGELFFGEGSRLTVL.

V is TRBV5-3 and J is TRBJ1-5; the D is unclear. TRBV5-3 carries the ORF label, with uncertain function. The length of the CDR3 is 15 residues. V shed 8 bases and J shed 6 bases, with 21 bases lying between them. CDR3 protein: CASSPIAGSGQPQHF. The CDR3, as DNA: TGTGCCAGCAGCCCGATAGCGGGGTCGGGTCAGCCCCAGCATTTT.

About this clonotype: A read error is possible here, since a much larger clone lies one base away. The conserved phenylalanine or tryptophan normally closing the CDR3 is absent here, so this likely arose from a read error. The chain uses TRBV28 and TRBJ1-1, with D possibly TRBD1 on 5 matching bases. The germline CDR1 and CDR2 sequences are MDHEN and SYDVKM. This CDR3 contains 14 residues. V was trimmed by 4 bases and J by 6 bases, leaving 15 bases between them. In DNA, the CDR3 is TGTGCCAGCAGTTCGTGGGGGGAAGGCGCTGAAGCTTTCTTG. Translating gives CASSSWGEGAEAFL.

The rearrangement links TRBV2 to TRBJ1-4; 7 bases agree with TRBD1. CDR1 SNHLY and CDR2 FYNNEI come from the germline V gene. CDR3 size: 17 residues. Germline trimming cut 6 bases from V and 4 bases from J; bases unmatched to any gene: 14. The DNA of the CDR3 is TGTGCCAGCAGAGGAAAAGACAGGGTTGGGAGTAATGAAAAACTGTTTTTT. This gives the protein CASRGKDRVGSNEKLFF.

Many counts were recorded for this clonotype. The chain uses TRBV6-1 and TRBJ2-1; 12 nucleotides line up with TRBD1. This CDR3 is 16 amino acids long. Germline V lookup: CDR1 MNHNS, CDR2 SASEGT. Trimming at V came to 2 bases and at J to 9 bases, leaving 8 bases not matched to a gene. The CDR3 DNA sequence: TGTGCCAGCAGTGAAAGTGCGGGACAGGGGGCGCTTGAGCAGTTCTTC. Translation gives CASSESAGQGALEQFF.

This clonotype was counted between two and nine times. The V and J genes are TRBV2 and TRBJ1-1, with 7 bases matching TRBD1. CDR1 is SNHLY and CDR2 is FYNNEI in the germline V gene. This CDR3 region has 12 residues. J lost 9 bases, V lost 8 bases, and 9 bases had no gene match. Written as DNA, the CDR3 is TGTGCCAGCGGGGGACAGAGCGAAAAAGCTTTCTTT. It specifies CASGGQSEKAFF.

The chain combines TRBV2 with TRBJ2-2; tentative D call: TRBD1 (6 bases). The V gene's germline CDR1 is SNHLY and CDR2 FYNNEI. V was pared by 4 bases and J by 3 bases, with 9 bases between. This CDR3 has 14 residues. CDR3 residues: CASSVEGDTGELFF. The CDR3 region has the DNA TGTGCCAGCAGTGTTGAGGGGGACACCGGGGAGCTGTTTTTT.

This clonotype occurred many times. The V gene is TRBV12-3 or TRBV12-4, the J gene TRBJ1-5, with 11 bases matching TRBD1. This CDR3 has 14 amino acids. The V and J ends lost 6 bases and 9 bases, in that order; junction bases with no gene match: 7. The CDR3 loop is CASSSPGQGGPQHF. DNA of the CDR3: TGTGCCAGCAGCAGTCCGGGACAGGGGGGGCCCCAGCATTTT.

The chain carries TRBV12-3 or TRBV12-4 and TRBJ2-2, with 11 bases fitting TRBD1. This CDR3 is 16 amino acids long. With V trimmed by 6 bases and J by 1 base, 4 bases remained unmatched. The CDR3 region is CASRVGTGGNTGELFF. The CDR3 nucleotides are TGTGCCAGCAGGGTCGGGACAGGGGGGAACACCGGGGAGCTGTTTTTT.

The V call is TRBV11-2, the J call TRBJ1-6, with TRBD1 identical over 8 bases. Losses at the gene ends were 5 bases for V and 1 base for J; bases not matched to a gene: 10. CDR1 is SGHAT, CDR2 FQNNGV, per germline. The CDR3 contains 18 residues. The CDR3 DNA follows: TGTGCCAGCAGCCAACTGGACAGGGTTCGGTCCTATAATTCACCCCTCCACTTT. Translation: CASSQLDRVRSYNSPLHF.

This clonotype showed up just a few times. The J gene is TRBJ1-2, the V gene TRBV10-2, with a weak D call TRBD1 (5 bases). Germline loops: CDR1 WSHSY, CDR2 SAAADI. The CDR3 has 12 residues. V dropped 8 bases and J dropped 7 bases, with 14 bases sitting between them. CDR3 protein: CASSAQGAGYTF. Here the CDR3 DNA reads TGCGCCAGCTCTGCCCAGGGCGCTGGCTACACCTTC.

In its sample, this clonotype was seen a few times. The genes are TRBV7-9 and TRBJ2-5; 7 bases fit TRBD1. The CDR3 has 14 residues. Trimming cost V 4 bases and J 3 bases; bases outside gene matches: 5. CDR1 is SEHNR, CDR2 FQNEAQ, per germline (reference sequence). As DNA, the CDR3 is TGTGCCAGCAGCTACCAAGGGACAGAAGAGACCCAGTACTTC. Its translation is CASSYQGTEETQYF.

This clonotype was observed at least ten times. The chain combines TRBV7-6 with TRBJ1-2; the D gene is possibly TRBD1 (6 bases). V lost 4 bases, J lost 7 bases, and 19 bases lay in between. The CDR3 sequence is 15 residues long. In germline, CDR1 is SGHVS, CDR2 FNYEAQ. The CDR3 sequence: CASSSPRGWMGGYTF. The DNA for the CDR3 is TGTGCCAGCAGCTCTCCCAGGGGATGGATGGGTGGCTACACCTTC.

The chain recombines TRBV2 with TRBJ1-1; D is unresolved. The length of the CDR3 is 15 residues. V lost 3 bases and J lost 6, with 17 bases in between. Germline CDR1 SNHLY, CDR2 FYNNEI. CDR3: CASSEGWAGGSEAFF. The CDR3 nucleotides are TGTGCCAGCAGTGAGGGTTGGGCGGGAGGGTCTGAAGCTTTCTTT.

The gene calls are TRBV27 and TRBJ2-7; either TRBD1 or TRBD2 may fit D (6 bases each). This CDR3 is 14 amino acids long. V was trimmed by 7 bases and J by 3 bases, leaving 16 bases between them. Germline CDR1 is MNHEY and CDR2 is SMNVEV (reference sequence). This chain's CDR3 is CASNHGGFNYEQYF. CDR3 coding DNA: TGTGCCAGCAACCACGGGGGCTTTAACTACGAGCAGTACTTC.

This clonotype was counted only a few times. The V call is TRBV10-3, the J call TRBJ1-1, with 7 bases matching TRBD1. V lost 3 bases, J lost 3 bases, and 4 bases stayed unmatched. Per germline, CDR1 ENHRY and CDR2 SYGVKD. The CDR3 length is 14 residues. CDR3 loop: CAISERQGHTEAFF. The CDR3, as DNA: TGTGCCATCAGTGAACGACAGGGACACACTGAAGCTTTCTTT.

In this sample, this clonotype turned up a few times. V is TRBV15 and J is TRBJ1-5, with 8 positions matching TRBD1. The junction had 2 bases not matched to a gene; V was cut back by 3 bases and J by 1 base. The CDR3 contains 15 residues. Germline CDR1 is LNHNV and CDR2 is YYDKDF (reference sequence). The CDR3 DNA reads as TGTGCCACCAGCAGGGGACAGGTCAGCAATCAGCCCCAGCATTTT. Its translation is CATSRGQVSNQPQHF.

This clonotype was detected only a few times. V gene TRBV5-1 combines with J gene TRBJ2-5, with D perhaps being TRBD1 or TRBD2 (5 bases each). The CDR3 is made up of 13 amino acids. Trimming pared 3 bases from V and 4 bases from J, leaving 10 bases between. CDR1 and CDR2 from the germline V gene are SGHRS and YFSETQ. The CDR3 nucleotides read TGCGCCAGCAGCTCCGGGGCCCCAGAGACCCAGTACTTC. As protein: CASSSGAPETQYF.

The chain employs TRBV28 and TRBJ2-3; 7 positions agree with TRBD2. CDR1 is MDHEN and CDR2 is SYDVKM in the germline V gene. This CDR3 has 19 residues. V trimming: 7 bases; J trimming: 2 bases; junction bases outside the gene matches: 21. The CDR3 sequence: CASTYRTGRTSPHTDTQYF. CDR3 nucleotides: TGTGCCAGCACTTACCGGACGGGAAGGACTAGTCCCCACACAGATACGCAGTATTTT.

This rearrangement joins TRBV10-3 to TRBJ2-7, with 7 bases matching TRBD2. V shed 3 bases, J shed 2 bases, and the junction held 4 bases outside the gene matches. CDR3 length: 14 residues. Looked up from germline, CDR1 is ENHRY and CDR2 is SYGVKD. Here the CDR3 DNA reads TGTGCCATCAGTGAACGCGGGAGTACCTACGAGCAGTACTTC. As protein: CAISERGSTYEQYF.

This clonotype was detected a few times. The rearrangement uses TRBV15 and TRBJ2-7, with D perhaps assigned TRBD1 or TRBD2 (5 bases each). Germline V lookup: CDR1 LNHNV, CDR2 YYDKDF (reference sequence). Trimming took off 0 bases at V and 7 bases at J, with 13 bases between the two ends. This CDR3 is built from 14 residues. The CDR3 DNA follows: TGTGCCACCAGCAGAGATTGGGGCAGGGAGGAGCAGTACTTC. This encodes CATSRDWGREEQYF.

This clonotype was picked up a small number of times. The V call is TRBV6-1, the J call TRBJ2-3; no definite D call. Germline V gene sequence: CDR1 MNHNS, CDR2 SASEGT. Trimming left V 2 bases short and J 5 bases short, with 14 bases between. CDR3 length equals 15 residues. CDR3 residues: CASSEKLGLGDTQYF. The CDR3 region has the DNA TGTGCCAGCAGTGAAAAACTGGGGTTGGGAGATACGCAGTATTTT.

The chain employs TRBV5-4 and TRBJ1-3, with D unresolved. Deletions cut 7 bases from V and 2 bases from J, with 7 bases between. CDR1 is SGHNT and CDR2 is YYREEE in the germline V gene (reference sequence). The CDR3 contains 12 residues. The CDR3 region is CASGAAGNTIYF. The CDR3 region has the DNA TGTGCCAGCGGTGCCGCTGGAAACACCATATATTTT.

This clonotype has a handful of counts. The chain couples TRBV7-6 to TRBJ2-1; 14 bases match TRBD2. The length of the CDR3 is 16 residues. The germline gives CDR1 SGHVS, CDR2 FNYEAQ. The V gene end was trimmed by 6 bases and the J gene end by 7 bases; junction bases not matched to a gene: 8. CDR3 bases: TGTGCCAGCAGGGGCGGGGGACTAGCGGGGGCAAATGAGCAGTTCTTC. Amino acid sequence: CASRGGGLAGANEQFF.

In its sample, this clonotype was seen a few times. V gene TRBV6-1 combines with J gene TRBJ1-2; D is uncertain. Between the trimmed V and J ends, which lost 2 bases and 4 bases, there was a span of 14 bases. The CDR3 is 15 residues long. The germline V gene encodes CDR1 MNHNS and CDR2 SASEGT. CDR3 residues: CASSEQPGRAYGYTF. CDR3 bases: TGTGCCAGCAGTGAACAGCCCGGAAGGGCCTATGGCTACACCTTC.

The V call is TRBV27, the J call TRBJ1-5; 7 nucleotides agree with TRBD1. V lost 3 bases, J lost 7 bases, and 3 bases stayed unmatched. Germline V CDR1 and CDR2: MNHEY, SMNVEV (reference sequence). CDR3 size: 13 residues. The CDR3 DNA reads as TGTGCCAGCAGTTTTGCAGGGGGACAGCCCCAGCATTTT. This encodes CASSFAGGQPQHF.

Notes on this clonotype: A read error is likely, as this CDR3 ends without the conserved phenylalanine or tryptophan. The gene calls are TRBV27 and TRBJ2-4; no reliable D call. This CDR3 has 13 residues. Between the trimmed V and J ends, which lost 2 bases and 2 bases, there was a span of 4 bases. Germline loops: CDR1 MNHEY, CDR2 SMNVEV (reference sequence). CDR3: CASSLNPKNIQYL. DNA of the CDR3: TGTGCCAGCAGTTTAAATCCCAAAAACATTCAGTACTTA.